The clone carrying this TCR beta chain occurred a few times. This entry is derived from a study of blood T cell repertoires in COVID-19. The overall study: The analysed material was cDNA or gDNA that came from T cells, B-cell-depleted T cells, or PBMCs.

V lost 2 bases and J lost 4; bases outside the gene matches: 11. This CDR3 comprises 17 residues. Germline-derived CDR1 and CDR2 are SGHAT and FQNNGV. In the source study's methods: It was from reference gene primer amplification that nucleated cell counts were estimated. TCRdb keeps only in-frame clones here, not all; method: immunoSEQ multiplex PCR. The V and J calls and clone size are taken from that table; D and trimming were inferred from the DNA. The table lists approximately 140,000 clones, less than 90% of them singletons. The chain uses TRBV11-2 and TRBJ2-7, with TRBD1 matching 10 bases. Sequenced input: peripheral blood. This receptor was identified in a human donor in a cohort sampled during active COVID-19. The CDR3 DNA sequence: TGTGCCAGCAGCTTAATAAGGGGGGGACAGGGGCAATACGAGCAGTACTTC. As protein: CASSLIRGGQGQYEQYF.